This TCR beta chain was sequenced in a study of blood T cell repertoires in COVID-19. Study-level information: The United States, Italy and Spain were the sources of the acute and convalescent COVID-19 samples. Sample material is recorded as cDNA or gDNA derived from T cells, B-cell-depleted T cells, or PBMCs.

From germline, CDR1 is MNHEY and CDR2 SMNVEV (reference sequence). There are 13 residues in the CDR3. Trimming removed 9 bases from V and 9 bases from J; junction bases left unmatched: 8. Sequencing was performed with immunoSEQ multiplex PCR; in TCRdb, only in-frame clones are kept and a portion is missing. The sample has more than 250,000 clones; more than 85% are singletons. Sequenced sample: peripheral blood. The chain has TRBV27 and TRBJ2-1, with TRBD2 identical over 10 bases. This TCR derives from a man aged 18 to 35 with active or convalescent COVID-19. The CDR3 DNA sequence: TGTGCCAGTCAGCGGGAGGGCCATAGTGAGCAGTTCTTC. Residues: CASQREGHSEQFF.